This T cell receptor beta chain was recovered during a study of T cells expressing NK-cell markers. The length of the CDR3 is 18 residues. TCRdb re-called the 5' RACE reads and gives one entry per CDR3 protein, without DNA. The sample holds 6,500 to 10,000 distinct CDR3 sequences. This TCR was sampled from a man aged 18 to 30 in good health. The sample taken for sequencing was blood T cells: a sorted CD56 or NKG2C T cell subset, CD4+ or CD8+ T cells, or bulk PBMC T cells (not recorded which). The chain carries TRBV12-3 or TRBV12-4 and TRBJ2-2. The CDR3: CASSLERLIFSDTGELFF.